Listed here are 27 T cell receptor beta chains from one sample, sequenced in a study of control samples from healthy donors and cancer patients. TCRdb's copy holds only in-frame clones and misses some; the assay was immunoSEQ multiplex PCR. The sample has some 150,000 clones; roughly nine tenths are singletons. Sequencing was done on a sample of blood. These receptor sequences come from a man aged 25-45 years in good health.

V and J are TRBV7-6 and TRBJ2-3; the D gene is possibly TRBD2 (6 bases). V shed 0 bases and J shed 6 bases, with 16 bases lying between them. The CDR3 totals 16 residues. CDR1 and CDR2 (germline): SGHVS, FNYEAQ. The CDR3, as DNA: TGTGCCAGCAGCTTAGCGGTTAGCGGTACGATTGATACGCAGTATTTT. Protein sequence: CASSLAVSGTIDTQYF.

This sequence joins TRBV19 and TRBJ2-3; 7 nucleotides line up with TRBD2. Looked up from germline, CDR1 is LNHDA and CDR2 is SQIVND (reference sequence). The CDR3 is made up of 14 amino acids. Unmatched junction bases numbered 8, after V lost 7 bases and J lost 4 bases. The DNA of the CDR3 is TGTGCCAGTACTACCCTGGGAGGGGCAGATACGCAGTATTTT. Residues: CASTTLGGADTQYF. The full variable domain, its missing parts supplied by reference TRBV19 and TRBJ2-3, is DGGITQSPKYLFRKEGQNVTLSCEQNLNHDAMYWYRQDPGQGLRLIYYSQIVNDFQKGDIAEGYSVSREKKESFPLTVTSAQKNPTAFYLCASTTLGGADTQYFGPGTRLTVL.

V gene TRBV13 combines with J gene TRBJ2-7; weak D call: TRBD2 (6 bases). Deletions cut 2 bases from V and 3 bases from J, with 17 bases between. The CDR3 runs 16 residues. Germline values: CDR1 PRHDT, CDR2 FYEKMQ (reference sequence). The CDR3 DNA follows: TGTGCCAGCAGCTTAAATGAAGGAGGGCGAGACTACGAGCAGTACTTC. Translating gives CASSLNEGGRDYEQYF.

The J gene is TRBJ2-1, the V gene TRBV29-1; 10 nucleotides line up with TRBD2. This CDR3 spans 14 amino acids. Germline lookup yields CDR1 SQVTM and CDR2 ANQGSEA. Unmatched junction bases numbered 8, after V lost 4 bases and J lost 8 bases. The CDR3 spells CSVGISGGLDEQFF. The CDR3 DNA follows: TGCAGCGTTGGAATTAGCGGGGGGTTGGATGAGCAGTTCTTC.

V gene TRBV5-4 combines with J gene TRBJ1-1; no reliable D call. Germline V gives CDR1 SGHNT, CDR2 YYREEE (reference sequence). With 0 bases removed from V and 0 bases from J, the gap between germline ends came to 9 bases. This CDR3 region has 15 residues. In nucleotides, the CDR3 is TGTGCCAGCAGCTTGGGCGGCCTCATGAACACTGAAGCTTTCTTT. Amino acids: CASSLGGLMNTEAFF.

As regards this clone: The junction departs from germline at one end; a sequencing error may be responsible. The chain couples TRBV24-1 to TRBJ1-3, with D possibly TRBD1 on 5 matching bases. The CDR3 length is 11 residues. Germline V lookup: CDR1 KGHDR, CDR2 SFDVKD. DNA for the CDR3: TGTGCCTCCAGGGTTGGAAACACCATATATTTT. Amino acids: CASRVGNTIYF.

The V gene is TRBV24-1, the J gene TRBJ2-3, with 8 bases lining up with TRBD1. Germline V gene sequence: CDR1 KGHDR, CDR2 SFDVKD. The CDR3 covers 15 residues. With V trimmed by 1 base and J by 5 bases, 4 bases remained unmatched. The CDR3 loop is CATSDLQGVGDTQYF. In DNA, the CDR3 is TGTGCCACCAGTGATTTACAGGGGGTTGGAGATACGCAGTATTTT.

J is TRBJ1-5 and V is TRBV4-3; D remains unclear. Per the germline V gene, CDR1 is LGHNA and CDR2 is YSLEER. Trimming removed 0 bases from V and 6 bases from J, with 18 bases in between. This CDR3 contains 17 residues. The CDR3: CASSQDYDRARGQPQHF. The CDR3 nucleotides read TGCGCCAGCAGCCAAGATTATGACCGGGCCAGAGGTCAGCCCCAGCATTTT.

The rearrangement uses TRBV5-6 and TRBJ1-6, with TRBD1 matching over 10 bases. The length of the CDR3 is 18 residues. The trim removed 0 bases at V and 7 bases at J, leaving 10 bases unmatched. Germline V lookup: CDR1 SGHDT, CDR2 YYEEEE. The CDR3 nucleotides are TGTGCCAGCAGCTTGGCCCCACGGTGGGACAGGGGAAATTCACCCCTCCACTTT. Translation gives CASSLAPRWDRGNSPLHF.

CDR3 sequence (DNA): TGCGCCAGCAGCCCCCGGGGGCCGGGAGAGCAGTACTTC. It specifies CASSPRGPGEQYF. The chain is built from TRBV5-1 and TRBJ2-7, with D perhaps TRBD1 or TRBD2 (6 bases each). V was pared by 4 bases and J by 7 bases, with 15 bases between. Germline V gives CDR1 SGHRS, CDR2 YFSETQ. This CDR3 is built from 13 residues.

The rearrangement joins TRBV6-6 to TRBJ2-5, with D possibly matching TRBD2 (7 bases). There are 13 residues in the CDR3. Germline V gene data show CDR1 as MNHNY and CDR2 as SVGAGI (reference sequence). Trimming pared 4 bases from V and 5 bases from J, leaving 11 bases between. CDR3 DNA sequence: TGTGCCAGCAGTTGGGAGGGGGGGGAGACCCAGTACTTC. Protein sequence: CASSWEGGETQYF.

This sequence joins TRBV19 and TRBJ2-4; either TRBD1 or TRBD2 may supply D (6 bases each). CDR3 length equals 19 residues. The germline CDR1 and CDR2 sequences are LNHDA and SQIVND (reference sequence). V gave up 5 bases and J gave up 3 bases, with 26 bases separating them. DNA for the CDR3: TGTGCCAGTAGTCCCGTGGGGGCGTCGGGGGCGTTTGGCAAAAACATTCAGTACTTC. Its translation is CASSPVGASGAFGKNIQYF. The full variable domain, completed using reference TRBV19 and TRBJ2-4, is DGGITQSPKYLFRKEGQNVTLSCEQNLNHDAMYWYRQDPGQGLRLIYYSQIVNDFQKGDIAEGYSVSREKKESFPLTVTSAQKNPTAFYLCASSPVGASGAFGKNIQYFGAGTRLSVL.

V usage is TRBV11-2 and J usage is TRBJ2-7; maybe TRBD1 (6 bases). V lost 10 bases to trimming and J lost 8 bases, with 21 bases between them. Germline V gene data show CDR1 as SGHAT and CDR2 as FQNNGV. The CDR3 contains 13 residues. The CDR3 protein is CATGETGSLKQYF. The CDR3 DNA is TGTGCCACCGGGGAGACAGGATCATTGAAGCAGTACTTC.

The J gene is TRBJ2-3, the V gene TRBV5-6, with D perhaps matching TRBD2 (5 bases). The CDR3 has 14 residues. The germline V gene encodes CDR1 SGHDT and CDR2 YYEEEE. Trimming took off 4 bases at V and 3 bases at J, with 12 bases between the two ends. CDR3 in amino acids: CASSQQRQTDTQYF. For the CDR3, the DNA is TGTGCCAGCAGCCAGCAGCGGCAGACAGATACGCAGTATTTT.

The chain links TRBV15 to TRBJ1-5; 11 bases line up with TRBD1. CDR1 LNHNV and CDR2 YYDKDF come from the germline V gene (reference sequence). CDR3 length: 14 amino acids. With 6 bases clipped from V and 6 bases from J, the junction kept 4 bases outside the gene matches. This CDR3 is CATRAGTGGQPQHF. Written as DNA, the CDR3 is TGTGCCACCAGGGCCGGGACAGGGGGTCAGCCCCAGCATTTT.

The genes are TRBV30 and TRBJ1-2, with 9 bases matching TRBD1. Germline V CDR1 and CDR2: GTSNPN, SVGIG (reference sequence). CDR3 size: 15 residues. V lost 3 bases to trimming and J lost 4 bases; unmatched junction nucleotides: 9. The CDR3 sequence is CAWREYRGQSYGYTF. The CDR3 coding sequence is TGTGCCTGGAGGGAATACAGGGGGCAAAGCTATGGCTACACCTTC.

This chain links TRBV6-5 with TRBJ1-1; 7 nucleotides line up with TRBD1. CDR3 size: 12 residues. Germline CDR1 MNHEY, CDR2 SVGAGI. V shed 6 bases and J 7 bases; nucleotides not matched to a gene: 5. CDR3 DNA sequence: TGTGCCAGCAGCCTAACAGGGGTTGAAGCTTTCTTT. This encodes CASSLTGVEAFF.

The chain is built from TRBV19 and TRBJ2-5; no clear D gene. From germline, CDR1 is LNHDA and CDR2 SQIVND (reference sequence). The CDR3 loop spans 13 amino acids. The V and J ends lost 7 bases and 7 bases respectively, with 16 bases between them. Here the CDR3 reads CASTPGNLGTQYF. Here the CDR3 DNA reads TGTGCCAGTACCCCCGGAAACCTGGGGACCCAGTACTTC.

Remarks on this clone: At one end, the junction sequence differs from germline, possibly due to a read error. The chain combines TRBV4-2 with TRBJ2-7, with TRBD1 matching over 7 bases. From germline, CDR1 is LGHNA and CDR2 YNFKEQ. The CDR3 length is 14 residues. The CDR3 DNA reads TGTGCCAGCAGCCAGAGACAGGGAACCTACGGGCAGTACTTC. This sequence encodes CASSQRQGTYGQYF.

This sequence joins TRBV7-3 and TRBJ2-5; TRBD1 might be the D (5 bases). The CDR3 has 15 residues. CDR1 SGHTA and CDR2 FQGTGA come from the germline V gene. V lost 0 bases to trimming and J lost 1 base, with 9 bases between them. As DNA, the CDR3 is TGTGCCAGCAGCTTAACGGCGACAGCCCAAGAGACCCAGTACTTC. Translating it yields CASSLTATAQETQYF.

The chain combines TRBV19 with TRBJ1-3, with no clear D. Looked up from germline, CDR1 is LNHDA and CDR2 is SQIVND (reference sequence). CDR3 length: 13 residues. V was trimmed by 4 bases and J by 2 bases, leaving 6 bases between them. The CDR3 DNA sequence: TGTGCCAGTAGTACGGCAGCTGGAAACACCATATATTTT. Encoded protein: CASSTAAGNTIYF.

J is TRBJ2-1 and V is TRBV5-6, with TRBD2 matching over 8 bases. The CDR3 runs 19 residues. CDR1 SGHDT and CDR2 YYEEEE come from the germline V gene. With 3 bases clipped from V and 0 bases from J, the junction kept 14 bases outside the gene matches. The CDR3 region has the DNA TGTGCCAGCAGCTCCCAAATCCTCGGGGGGGCCGTCTCCTACAATGAGCAGTTCTTC. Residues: CASSSQILGGAVSYNEQFF. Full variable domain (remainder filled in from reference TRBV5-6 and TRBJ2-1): DAGVTQSPTHLIKTRGQQVTLRCSPKSGHDTVSWYQQALGQGPQFIFQYYEEEERQRGNFPDRFSGHQFPNYSSELNVNALLLGDSALYLCASSSQILGGAVSYNEQFFGPGTRLTVL.

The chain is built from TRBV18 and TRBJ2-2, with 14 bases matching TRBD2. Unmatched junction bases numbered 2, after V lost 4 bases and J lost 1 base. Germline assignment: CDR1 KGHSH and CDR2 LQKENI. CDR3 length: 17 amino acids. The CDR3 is CASSRGLAGVNTGELFF. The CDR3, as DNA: TGTGCCAGCTCACGGGGACTAGCGGGAGTGAACACCGGGGAGCTGTTTTTT.

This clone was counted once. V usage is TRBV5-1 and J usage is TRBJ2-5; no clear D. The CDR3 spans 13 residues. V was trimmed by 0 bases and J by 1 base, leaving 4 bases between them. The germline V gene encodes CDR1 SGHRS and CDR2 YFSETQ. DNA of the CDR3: TGCGCCAGCAGCTTGGAGGGCCAAGAGACCCAGTACTTC. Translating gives CASSLEGQETQYF.

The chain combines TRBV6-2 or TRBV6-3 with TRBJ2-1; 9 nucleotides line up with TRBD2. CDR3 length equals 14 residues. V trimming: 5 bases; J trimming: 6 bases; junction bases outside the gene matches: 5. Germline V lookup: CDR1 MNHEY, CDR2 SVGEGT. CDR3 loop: CASSKGLAFNEQFF. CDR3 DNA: TGTGCCAGCAGTAAGGGACTAGCCTTCAATGAGCAGTTCTTC.

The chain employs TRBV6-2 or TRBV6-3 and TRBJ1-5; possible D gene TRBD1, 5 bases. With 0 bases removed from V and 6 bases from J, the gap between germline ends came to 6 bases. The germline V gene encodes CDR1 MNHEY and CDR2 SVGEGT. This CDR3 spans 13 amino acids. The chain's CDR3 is CASSYSDIQPQHF. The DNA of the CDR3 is TGTGCCAGCAGTTACTCGGACATTCAGCCCCAGCATTTT.

Written as DNA, the CDR3 is TGTGCCAGCTCACCCCCGTCAGGGGCCTCCCGCCAAGGTGGCTACACCTTC. Its translation is CASSPPSGASRQGGYTF. V gene TRBV18 combines with J gene TRBJ1-2; possible D gene TRBD1, 6 bases. V lost 3 bases and J 7 bases, leaving 24 bases between the germline ends. The CDR3 length is 17 residues. Germline V CDR1 and CDR2: KGHSH, LQKENI.